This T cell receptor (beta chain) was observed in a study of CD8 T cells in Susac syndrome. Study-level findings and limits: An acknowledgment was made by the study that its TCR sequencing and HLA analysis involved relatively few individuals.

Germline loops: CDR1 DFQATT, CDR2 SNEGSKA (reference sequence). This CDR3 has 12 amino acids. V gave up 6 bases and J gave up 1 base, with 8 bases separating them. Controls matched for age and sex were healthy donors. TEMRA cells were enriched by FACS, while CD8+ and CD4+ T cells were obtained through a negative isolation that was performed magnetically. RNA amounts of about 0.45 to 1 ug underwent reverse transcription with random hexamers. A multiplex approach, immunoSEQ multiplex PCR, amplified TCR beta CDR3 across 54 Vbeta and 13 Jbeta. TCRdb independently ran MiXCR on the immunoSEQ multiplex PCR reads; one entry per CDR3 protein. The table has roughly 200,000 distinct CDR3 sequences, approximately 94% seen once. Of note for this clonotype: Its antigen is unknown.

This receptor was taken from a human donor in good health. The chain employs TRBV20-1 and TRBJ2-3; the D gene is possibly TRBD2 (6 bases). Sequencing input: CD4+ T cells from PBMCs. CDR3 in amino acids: CSARLGTDTQYF. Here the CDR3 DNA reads TGCAGTGCCCGACTAGGCACAGATACGCAGTATTTT.